The 20 T cell receptor beta chains below come from one sample, sequenced in a study of beta chain features in type 1 diabetes. Investigators reverse transcribed all isolated RNA, so they sequenced expressed TCRB transcripts. Produced via immunoSEQ multiplex PCR; TCRdb's table is partial and in-frame only. The table has around 150,000 clones, roughly 65% seen once. Findings of the study overall: Moderate yet significant TCRB CDR3 shortening was seen in Type 1 diabetes patients in all four CD4+ subsets.

These TCRs are of unknown antigen specificity. Sequencing used naive CD4+ T cells from blood. All receptors derive from a man aged 25 to 40 with type 1 diabetes.

This clone was recorded a few times. The chain uses TRBV29-1 and TRBJ2-1; D is unresolved. V dropped 7 bases and J dropped 5 bases, with 12 bases sitting between them. From germline, CDR1 is SQVTM and CDR2 ANQGSEA. CDR3 length: 12 amino acids. For the CDR3, the DNA is TGCAGCGCTCTCCGCTCGAACAATGAGCAGTTCTTC. Its translation: CSALRSNNEQFF.

The V and J genes are TRBV5-1 and TRBJ2-2, with D tentatively TRBD2 (6 bases). CDR3 length: 14 amino acids. V lost 4 bases and J 4 bases, leaving 11 bases between the germline ends. Germline-derived CDR1 and CDR2 are SGHRS and YFSETQ. The CDR3 loop is CASSTGGSTGELFF. The CDR3 nucleotides read TGCGCCAGCAGCACCGGGGGTAGCACCGGGGAGCTGTTTTTT.

The V gene is TRBV7-2, the J gene TRBJ2-3, with TRBD2 identical over 9 bases. The germline gives CDR1 SGHTA, CDR2 FQGNSA. Trimming cost V 7 bases and J 3 bases; bases outside gene matches: 8. The CDR3 is made up of 15 amino acids. This CDR3 is CASTFLAGVTDTQYF. The CDR3, as DNA: TGTGCCAGCACCTTCTTAGCGGGGGTAACAGATACGCAGTATTTT.

The rearrangement joins TRBV15 to TRBJ1-6; D is undetermined. Germline-derived CDR1 and CDR2 are LNHNV and YYDKDF (reference sequence). Trimming removed 0 bases at V and 9 bases at J, with 6 bases between. This CDR3 comprises 13 residues. The CDR3 nucleotides read TGTGCCACCAGCAGAGAAGGAGGTTCACCCCTCCACTTT. Its translation is CATSREGGSPLHF.

This clone was seen only a few times. V is TRBV30 and J is TRBJ1-5; tentatively, D is TRBD1 (6 bases). The germline V gene has CDR1 GTSNPN and CDR2 SVGIG (reference sequence). Trimming stripped 0 bases from V and 5 bases from J, with 17 bases between. This CDR3 contains 16 residues. In nucleotides, the CDR3 is TGTGCCTGGAGTGTATCCCGGGGGGCGTCAGATCAGCCCCAGCATTTT. It codes for CAWSVSRGASDQPQHF.

The table lists this clone with a few counts. The rearrangement uses TRBV9 and TRBJ2-1; no definite D call. The CDR3 loop spans 15 amino acids. V was trimmed by 1 base and J by 0 bases, leaving 8 bases between them. Germline loops: CDR1 SGDLS, CDR2 YYNGEE. CDR3 protein: CASSVSGSSYNEQFF. CDR3 nucleotide sequence: TGTGCCAGCAGCGTATCTGGGTCCTCCTACAATGAGCAGTTCTTC.

The chain recombines TRBV7-2 with TRBJ2-3; D perhaps matches TRBD2 (5 bases). CDR1 and CDR2 (germline): SGHTA, FQGNSA. The germline V and J ends were trimmed by 3 bases and 1 base, with 11 bases remaining between them. The CDR3 sequence is 15 residues long. CDR3 in amino acids: CASSFGGPGTDTQYF. CDR3 in DNA: TGTGCCAGCAGCTTTGGCGGGCCCGGCACAGATACGCAGTATTTT. The full variable domain, completed using reference TRBV7-2 and TRBJ2-3, is GAGVSQSPSNKVTEKGKDVELRCDPISGHTALYWYRQSLGQGLEFLIYFQGNSAPDKSGLPSDRFSAERTGGSVSTLTIQRTQQEDSAVYLCASSFGGPGTDTQYFGPGTRLTVL.

V and J are TRBV4-1 and TRBJ2-4; tentatively, D is TRBD1 (6 bases). The germline V and J ends were trimmed by 1 base and 7 bases, with 14 bases remaining between them. CDR3 size: 15 residues. Looked up from germline, CDR1 is MGHRA and CDR2 is YSYEKL. CDR3 DNA: TGCGCCAGCAGCCAAGTATACAGGGTAGGCAACATTCAGTACTTC. This translates into CASSQVYRVGNIQYF.

The count of this clone is one. The chain employs TRBV25-1 and TRBJ2-7, with a tentative D call TRBD2 (6 bases). CDR3 size: 13 residues. Germline V gene sequence: CDR1 MGHDK, CDR2 SYGVNS. Trimming took off 4 bases at V and 4 bases at J, with 11 bases between the two ends. As DNA, the CDR3 is TGTGCCAGCAGTGTAGCAGGGACTTACGAGCAGTACTTC. Protein product: CASSVAGTYEQYF.

The chain recombines TRBV25-1 with TRBJ2-5, with 8 bases identical to TRBD1. The CDR3 runs to 13 residues. Germline V CDR1 and CDR2: MGHDK, SYGVNS. The junction had 4 bases not matched to a gene; V was cut back by 2 bases and J by 8 bases. CDR3: CASSEGTGPTQYF. The DNA of the CDR3 is TGTGCCAGCAGTGAAGGGACAGGACCCACCCAGTACTTC.

The count of this clone is one. The chain carries TRBV6-5 and TRBJ2-7; D possibly uses TRBD1 or TRBD2 (6 bases each). V gave up 8 bases and J gave up 3 bases, with 14 bases separating them. CDR3 length: 13 residues. Germline V gene lookup returns CDR1 MNHEY and CDR2 SVGAGI. The CDR3 spells CASSYRGHYEQYF. The CDR3 DNA sequence: TGTGCCAGCTCCTATCGGGGGCACTACGAGCAGTACTTC.

The gene calls are TRBV30 and TRBJ2-3; D ambiguous. The CDR3 runs 14 residues. The ends were cut back, 2 bases at V and 1 base at J, with 10 bases in the middle. The V gene's germline CDR1 is GTSNPN and CDR2 SVGIG (reference sequence). The CDR3 sequence is CAWSRLIGTDTQYF. CDR3 bases: TGTGCCTGGAGTCGGCTCATTGGCACAGATACGCAGTATTTT.

This clone appeared a single time. V gene TRBV28 combines with J gene TRBJ1-2; 12 nucleotides match TRBD1. J lost 2 bases, V lost 5 bases, and 6 bases had no gene match. Germline V lookup: CDR1 MDHEN, CDR2 SYDVKM. CDR3 length: 16 residues. The CDR3 loop is CASSTPGQGANYGYTF. The CDR3 region has the DNA TGTGCCAGCAGTACGCCGGGACAGGGGGCGAACTATGGCTACACCTTC.

CDR3: CASKLSVGTEETQYF. In DNA, the CDR3 is TGTGCCAGCAAGTTATCCGTGGGGACAGAAGAGACCCAGTACTTC. This chain uses TRBV28 with TRBJ2-5; 7 bases agree with TRBD1. This CDR3 is 15 amino acids long. Germline CDR1 MDHEN, CDR2 SYDVKM. The V segment lost 7 bases and the J segment 3 bases; nucleotides outside the gene matches: 11.

This clone was detected only a few times. This chain links TRBV2 with TRBJ2-1; D unclear. Germline CDR1 reads SNHLY; CDR2 reads FYNNEI. The CDR3 sequence is 11 residues long. V lost 6 bases and J lost 5, with 5 bases in between. This CDR3 is CASRENNEQFF. CDR3 sequence (DNA): TGTGCCAGCAGAGAGAACAATGAGCAGTTCTTC.

The CDR3 loop is CSVVRSGGPQETQYF. The CDR3 nucleotides are TGCAGCGTTGTAAGGTCGGGGGGCCCTCAAGAGACCCAGTACTTC. This chain links TRBV29-1 with TRBJ2-5; TRBD2 is a possible D gene (7 bases). CDR1 SQVTM and CDR2 ANQGSEA come from the germline V gene. Trimming removed 4 bases at V and 2 bases at J, with 17 bases between. The CDR3 totals 15 residues.

In the case of this clone: This CDR3 is also generated by other DNA sequences in the sample. This chain connects TRBV29-1 to TRBJ2-2; D is unresolved. Germline V CDR1 and CDR2: SQVTM, ANQGSEA. Trimming shortened V by 6 bases and J by 1 base, and 6 bases separated the two germline ends. The CDR3 runs 12 residues. The CDR3 reads CSVEQNTGELFF. As DNA, the CDR3 is TGCAGCGTGGAACAGAACACCGGGGAGCTGTTTTTT.

The table lists this clone with a few counts. The rearrangement joins TRBV7-2 to TRBJ1-5; tentative D call: TRBD1 (6 bases). The germline V and J ends were trimmed by 5 bases and 6 bases, with 14 bases remaining between them. The CDR3 contains 14 residues. Per germline, CDR1 SGHTA and CDR2 FQGNSA. CDR3 residues: CASSQGQSGQPQHF. CDR3 DNA sequence: TGTGCCAGCAGCCAGGGGCAATCGGGTCAGCCCCAGCATTTT. Variable domain in full (rest from reference TRBV7-2 and TRBJ1-5): GAGVSQSPSNKVTEKGKDVELRCDPISGHTALYWYRQSLGQGLEFLIYFQGNSAPDKSGLPSDRFSAERTGGSVSTLTIQRTQQEDSAVYLCASSQGQSGQPQHFGDGTRLSIL.

The V gene is TRBV11-2, the J gene TRBJ2-5, with D maybe TRBD1 (5 bases). The CDR3 spans 14 residues. The V end was cut by 5 bases, the J end by 5 bases, with 15 bases between. Germline V CDR1 and CDR2: SGHAT, FQNNGV. The CDR3: CASSAAPGKETQYF. CDR3 coding DNA: TGTGCCAGCAGCGCTGCCCCAGGGAAGGAGACCCAGTACTTC.

The genes are TRBV18 and TRBJ2-5; TRBD1 agrees at 10 bases. V was clipped by 6 bases and J by 2 bases; unmatched bases: 12. This CDR3 region has 17 residues. Germline assignment: CDR1 KGHSH and CDR2 LQKENI. Here the CDR3 reads CASSPSTGQGTQETQYF. The CDR3 nucleotides are TGTGCCAGCTCCCCATCTACGGGACAGGGGACACAAGAGACCCAGTACTTC.